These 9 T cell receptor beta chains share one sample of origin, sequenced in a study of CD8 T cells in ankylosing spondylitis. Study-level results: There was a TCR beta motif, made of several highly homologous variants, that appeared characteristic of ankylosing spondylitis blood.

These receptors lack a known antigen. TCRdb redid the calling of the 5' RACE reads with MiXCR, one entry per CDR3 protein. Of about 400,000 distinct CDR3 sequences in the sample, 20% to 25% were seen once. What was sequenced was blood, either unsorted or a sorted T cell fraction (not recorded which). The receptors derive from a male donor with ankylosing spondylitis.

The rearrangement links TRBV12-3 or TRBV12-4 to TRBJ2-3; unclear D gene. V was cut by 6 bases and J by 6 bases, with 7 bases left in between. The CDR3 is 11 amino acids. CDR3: CASSTLDTQYF. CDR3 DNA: TGTGCCAGCAGCACCTTGGATACGCAGTATTTT.

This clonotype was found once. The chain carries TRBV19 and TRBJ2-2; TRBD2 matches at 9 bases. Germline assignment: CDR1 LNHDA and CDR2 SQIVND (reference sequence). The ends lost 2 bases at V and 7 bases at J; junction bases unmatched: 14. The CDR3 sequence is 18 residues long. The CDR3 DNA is TGTGCCAGTAGTATACGGACTGGCGGGAGGGCCGAAGTCGGGGAGCTGTTTTTT. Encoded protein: CASSIRTGGRAEVGELFF.

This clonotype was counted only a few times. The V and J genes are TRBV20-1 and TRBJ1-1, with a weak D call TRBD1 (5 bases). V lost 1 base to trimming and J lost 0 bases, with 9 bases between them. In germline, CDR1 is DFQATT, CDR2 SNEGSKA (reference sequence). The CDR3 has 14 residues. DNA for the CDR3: TGCAGTGCTAGAGGGGGCAACATGAACACTGAAGCTTTCTTT. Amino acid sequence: CSARGGNMNTEAFF.

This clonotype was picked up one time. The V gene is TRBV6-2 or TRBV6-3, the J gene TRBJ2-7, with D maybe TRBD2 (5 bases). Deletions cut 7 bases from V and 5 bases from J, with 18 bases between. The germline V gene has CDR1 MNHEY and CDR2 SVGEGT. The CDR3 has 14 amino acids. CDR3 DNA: TGTGCCAGCACCTTCGGACTCCGTTGGGACGAGCAGTACTTC. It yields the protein CASTFGLRWDEQYF.

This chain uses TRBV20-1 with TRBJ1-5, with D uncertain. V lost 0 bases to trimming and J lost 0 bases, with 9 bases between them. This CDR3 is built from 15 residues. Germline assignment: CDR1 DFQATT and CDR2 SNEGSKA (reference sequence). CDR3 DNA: TGCAGTGCTAGAGACGAACAGTATAGCAATCAGCCCCAGCATTTT. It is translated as CSARDEQYSNQPQHF.

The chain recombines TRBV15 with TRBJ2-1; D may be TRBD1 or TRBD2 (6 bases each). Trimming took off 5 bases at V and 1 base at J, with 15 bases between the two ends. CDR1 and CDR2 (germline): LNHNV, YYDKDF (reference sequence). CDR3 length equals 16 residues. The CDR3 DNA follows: TGTGCCACCAGCGCCGATAGCGGACAGTCCTACAATGAGCAGTTCTTC. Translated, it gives CATSADSGQSYNEQFF. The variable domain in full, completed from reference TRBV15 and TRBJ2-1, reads DAMVIQNPRYQVTQFGKPVTLSCSQTLNHNVMYWYQQKSSQAPKLLFHYYDKDFNNEADTPDNFQSRRPNTSFCFLDIRSPGLGDTAMYLCATSADSGQSYNEQFFGPGTRLTVL.

The CDR3 bases are TGTGCCACGATCCGAGACAGGGCGAACACCGGGGAGCTGTTTTTT. Its translation: CATIRDRANTGELFF. The rearrangement joins TRBV6-2 or TRBV6-3 to TRBJ2-2; TRBD1 agrees at 7 bases. Germline V gene sequence: CDR1 MNHEY, CDR2 SVGEGT. This CDR3 spans 15 amino acids. The V and J ends lost 10 bases and 0 bases, in that order; junction bases with no gene match: 8.

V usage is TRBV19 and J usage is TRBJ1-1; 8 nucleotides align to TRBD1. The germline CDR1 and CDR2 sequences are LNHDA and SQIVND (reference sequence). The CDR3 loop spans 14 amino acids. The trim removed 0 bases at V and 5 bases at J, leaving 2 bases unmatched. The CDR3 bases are TGTGCCAGTAGTATAGACAGGGGGCGAACTGAAGCTTTCTTT. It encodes CASSIDRGRTEAFF.

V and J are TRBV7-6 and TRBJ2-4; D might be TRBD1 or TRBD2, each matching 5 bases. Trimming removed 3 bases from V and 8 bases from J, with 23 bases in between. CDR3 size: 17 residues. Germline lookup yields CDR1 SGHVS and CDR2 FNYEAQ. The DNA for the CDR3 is TGTGCCAGCAGCTTTTGGCCGGGACGGCGGATCCAGGACATTCAGTACTTC. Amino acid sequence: CASSFWPGRRIQDIQYF.